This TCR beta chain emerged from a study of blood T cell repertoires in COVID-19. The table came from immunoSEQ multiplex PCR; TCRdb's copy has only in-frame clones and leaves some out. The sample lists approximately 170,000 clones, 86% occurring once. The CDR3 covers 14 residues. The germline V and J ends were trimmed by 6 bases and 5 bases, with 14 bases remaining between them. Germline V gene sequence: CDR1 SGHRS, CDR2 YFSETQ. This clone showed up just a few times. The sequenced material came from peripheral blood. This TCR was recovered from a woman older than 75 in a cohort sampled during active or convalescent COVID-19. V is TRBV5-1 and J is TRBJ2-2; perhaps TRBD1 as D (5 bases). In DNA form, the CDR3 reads TGCGCCAGCATCCCTATCCAGGGAACCGGGGAGCTGTTTTTT. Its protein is CASIPIQGTGELFF. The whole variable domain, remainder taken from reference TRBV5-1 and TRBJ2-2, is KAGVTQTPRYLIKTRGQQVTLSCSPISGHRSVSWYQQTPGQGLQFLFEYFSETQRNKGNFPGRFSGRQFSNSRSEMNVSTLELGDSALYLCASIPIQGTGELFFGEGSRLTVL.